One sample yielded the 28 T cell receptor beta chains listed below, sequenced in a study of blood T cells in healthy people across ages. A second about 6 to 11 cycle PCR used barcoded and J-beta primers. TCRdb re-derived calls from the 5' RACE reads in MiXCR, one entry per CDR3 protein. The sample yields approximately 780,000 distinct CDR3 sequences, about 26% seen once. These data also formed part of another study, on T cells of mothers and their children.

The sequenced material came from blood. The receptors were gathered from a boy younger than 18 in good health.

This chain joins TRBV12-3 or TRBV12-4 and TRBJ2-3; 8 bases align to TRBD1. The CDR3 sequence is 15 residues long. J gave up 4 bases and V 3 bases, and 6 bases lay outside the gene matches. This CDR3 is CASSFRAGGADTQYF. The CDR3 DNA reads as TGTGCCAGCAGTTTCCGGGCAGGGGGCGCAGATACGCAGTATTTT.

This clonotype has just a few counts. V and J are TRBV4-1 and TRBJ1-6; 8 bases agree with TRBD1. V was clipped by 0 bases and J by 8 bases; unmatched bases: 3. The CDR3 runs to 15 residues. The germline V gene encodes CDR1 MGHRA and CDR2 YSYEKL. For the CDR3, the DNA is TGCGCCAGCAGCCAAGAAGGCAGGGGGCATTCACCCCTCCACTTT. This encodes CASSQEGRGHSPLHF.

The V call is TRBV28, the J call TRBJ1-1; D gene ambiguous. Germline V gene sequence: CDR1 MDHEN, CDR2 SYDVKM. CDR3 size: 12 residues. Trimming took off 4 bases at V and 8 bases at J, with 11 bases between the two ends. The CDR3 DNA reads as TGTGCCAGCAGTTCCTCTCTTCCGGAAGCTTTCTTT. The encoded protein is CASSSSLPEAFF.

J is TRBJ1-2 and V is TRBV5-1; TRBD1 agrees at 9 bases. Looked up from germline, CDR1 is SGHRS and CDR2 is YFSETQ. The CDR3 has 18 residues. V gave up 7 bases and J gave up 0 bases; unmatched junction bases: 16. CDR3 coding DNA: TGCGCCAGCGGTAAATGGACAGGGGCCCCGTTAGCTAACTATGGCTACACCTTC. The encoded protein is CASGKWTGAPLANYGYTF.

J is TRBJ1-1 and V is TRBV7-2, with D uncertain. Germline loops: CDR1 SGHTA, CDR2 FQGNSA. The CDR3 length is 13 residues. Trimming shortened V by 1 base and J by 7 bases, and 10 bases separated the two germline ends. The CDR3 DNA follows: TGTGCCAGCAGCTTAGTAGGTGGGCTTGAAGCTTTCTTT. Translated, it gives CASSLVGGLEAFF. The full variable domain, with the rest looked up from reference TRBV7-2 and TRBJ1-1, is GAGVSQSPSNKVTEKGKDVELRCDPISGHTALYWYRQSLGQGLEFLIYFQGNSAPDKSGLPSDRFSAERTGGSVSTLTIQRTQQEDSAVYLCASSLVGGLEAFFGQGTRLTVV.

The V call is TRBV28, the J call TRBJ2-5; D gene ambiguous. The DNA end favors TRBJ2-7, so the J call may be wrong. This CDR3 has 14 residues. The germline V gene encodes CDR1 MDHEN and CDR2 SYDVKM. The CDR3 spells CASSLSIRHIEQYF. CDR3 DNA sequence: TGTGCCAGCAGTTTAAGTATACGTCACATCGAGCAGTACTTC.

This clonotype was detected a few times. The V call is TRBV7-9, the J call TRBJ1-1; D not certain. V was trimmed by 5 bases and J by 3 bases, leaving 13 bases between them. Germline CDR1 reads SEHNR; CDR2 reads FQNEAQ (reference sequence). The CDR3 runs 14 residues. In nucleotides, the CDR3 is TGTGCCAGCAGCCCCACCCTTGGCTACACTGAAGCTTTCTTT. This sequence encodes CASSPTLGYTEAFF. Based on the CDR3 plus reference TRBV7-9 and TRBJ1-1, the full variable domain is DTGVSQNPRHKITKRGQNVTFRCDPISEHNRLYWYRQTLGQGPEFLTYFQNEAQLEKSRLLSDRFSAERPKGSFSTLEIQRTEQGDSAMYLCASSPTLGYTEAFFGQGTRLTVV.

This clonotype has only a few counts. The gene calls are TRBV12-3 or TRBV12-4 and TRBJ2-5; D is unresolved. The CDR3 has 13 amino acids. Between the trimmed V and J ends, which lost 3 bases and 7 bases, there was a span of 12 bases. CDR3 sequence reads: CASSFMASRTQYF. CDR3 DNA: TGTGCCAGCAGTTTTATGGCCTCACGGACCCAGTACTTC.

This chain links TRBV20-1 with TRBJ2-3; 10 nucleotides line up with TRBD2. Germline CDR1 and CDR2: DFQATT and SNEGSKA (reference sequence). J was trimmed by 1 base and V by 0 bases; bases with no gene match: 1. The CDR3 totals 15 residues. The CDR3, as DNA: TGCAGTGCTAGAGAAGGGACTAGCGGCACAGATACGCAGTATTTT. Its translation: CSAREGTSGTDTQYF.

This clonotype was seen more than once but under ten times. The chain has TRBV7-9 and TRBJ1-5; 7 positions match TRBD1. Germline V CDR1 and CDR2: SEHNR, FQNEAQ (reference sequence). The V and J ends lost 5 bases and 6 bases, in that order; junction bases with no gene match: 7. This CDR3 spans 14 amino acids. CDR3 nucleotide sequence: TGTGCCAGCAGCCCAGGGGGGGCGAGTCAGCCCCAGCATTTT. It encodes CASSPGGASQPQHF.

The CDR3 DNA sequence: TGTGCCAGCAGCTTTAGCGGGGGATGGGACGAGCAGTACTTC. Residues: CASSFSGGWDEQYF. The rearrangement uses TRBV7-2 and TRBJ2-7, with 9 bases aligning to TRBD2. The CDR3 runs 14 residues. V lost 3 bases and J lost 5; bases outside the gene matches: 5. The V gene's germline CDR1 is SGHTA and CDR2 FQGNSA.

The genes are TRBV11-2 and TRBJ2-5; TRBD1 matches 10 bases. CDR3 length: 16 residues. V was pared by 4 bases and J by 1 base, with 6 bases of the junction left unmatched. CDR1 and CDR2 from the germline V gene are SGHAT and FQNNGV. The DNA of the CDR3 is TGTGCCAGCAGCTCAATCGGGACAGGGGTCCAAGAGACCCAGTACTTC. It is translated as CASSSIGTGVQETQYF.

About this clonotype: As the CDR3 is not closed by the conserved phenylalanine or tryptophan, this likely results from a read error. The CDR3 is CASSLVTGGRETQYL. The CDR3 nucleotides are TGTGCCAGCAGCTTGGTGACAGGGGGAAGAGAGACCCAGTACCTC. V usage is TRBV5-6 and J usage is TRBJ2-5; TRBD1 aligns across 9 bases. After removal of 0 bases from V and 4 bases from J, the junction contained 4 bases not matched to a gene. The CDR3 runs to 15 residues. Per germline, CDR1 SGHDT and CDR2 YYEEEE.

The gene calls are TRBV6-1 and TRBJ2-3, with D hard to call. The CDR3 has 17 amino acids. Trimming stripped 8 bases from V and 0 bases from J, with 21 bases between. CDR1 is MNHNS, CDR2 SASEGT, per germline. CDR3 protein: CASGSSSRGASTDTQYF. The CDR3 nucleotides read TGTGCCAGCGGGTCCTCAAGCAGAGGCGCTAGCACAGATACGCAGTATTTT.

J is TRBJ1-4 and V is TRBV6-5, with D maybe TRBD1 (5 bases). V was shortened by 6 bases and J by 8 bases, with 16 bases between the two germline ends. The germline V gene has CDR1 MNHEY and CDR2 SVGAGI. CDR3 length: 14 amino acids. For the CDR3, the DNA is TGTGCCAGCAGCCGCGGGACTGAGGACGAAAAACTGTTTTTT. Its translation: CASSRGTEDEKLFF.

This chain connects TRBV19 to TRBJ2-7; a possible D gene is TRBD1 (6 bases). From germline, CDR1 is LNHDA and CDR2 SQIVND (reference sequence). Trimming shortened V by 3 bases and J by 3 bases, and 18 bases separated the two germline ends. The CDR3 runs to 16 residues. CDR3 coding DNA: TGTGCCAGTAGTATTAAAACGAGGACAGCCCTCTACGAGCAGTACTTC. As protein: CASSIKTRTALYEQYF.

The chain joins TRBV7-6 to TRBJ2-1; D possibly corresponds to TRBD2 (5 bases). The V gene's germline CDR1 is SGHVS and CDR2 FNYEAQ. This CDR3 region has 14 residues. Trimming removed 5 bases from V and 9 bases from J, with 17 bases in between. CDR3 amino acids: CASSAPPGVTEQFF. CDR3 DNA: TGTGCCAGCAGCGCCCCCCCCGGGGTCACTGAGCAGTTCTTC.

The chain couples TRBV7-8 to TRBJ2-5; D may be TRBD1 or TRBD2 (6 bases each). V gave up 6 bases and J gave up 4 bases, with 15 bases separating them. Germline V gene lookup returns CDR1 SGHVS and CDR2 FQNEAQ. This CDR3 region has 14 residues. The CDR3 nucleotides are TGTGCCAGCAGTCCCAGCGAGGGGGGAGAGACCCAGTACTTC. This translates into CASSPSEGGETQYF.

The V and J genes are TRBV7-3 and TRBJ2-7, with unresolved D. Germline CDR1 and CDR2: SGHTA and FQGTGA. The CDR3 contains 13 residues. Trimming pared 2 bases from V and 5 bases from J, leaving 10 bases between. The CDR3 nucleotides read TGTGCCAGCAGCTTATCCAACAGTAACGAGCAGTACTTC. It specifies CASSLSNSNEQYF.

This clonotype was seen more than once but under ten times. The chain carries TRBV25-1 and TRBJ1-1, with D possibly being TRBD1 (6 bases). With 0 bases removed from V and 2 bases from J, the gap between germline ends came to 16 bases. The CDR3 extends over 17 amino acids. Germline V gives CDR1 MGHDK, CDR2 SYGVNS. CDR3 nucleotides: TGTGCCAGCAGTGAATACTATAAGGCAGGGGACAACACTGAAGCTTTCTTT. It is translated as CASSEYYKAGDNTEAFF.

This sequence joins TRBV5-1 and TRBJ2-1; the D gene is possibly TRBD2 (6 bases). Gene TRBJ2-5 matches the end of the DNA better, so the J call may be wrong. The CDR3 sequence is 15 residues long. The germline V gene encodes CDR1 SGHRS and CDR2 YFSETQ. CDR3 DNA: TGCGCCAGCAGCGTGTTGGGGGGAAGACAAGAGACCCAGTACTTC. This codes for CASSVLGGRQETQYF.

This clonotype was counted a single time. V is TRBV5-1 and J is TRBJ2-5; 7 bases are a match to TRBD1. The germline V gene encodes CDR1 SGHRS and CDR2 YFSETQ. The CDR3 covers 15 residues. With 0 bases clipped from V and 2 bases from J, the junction kept 4 bases outside the gene matches. The CDR3 DNA reads as TGCGCCAGCAGCTTGGACACAGGGGCGCAAGAGACCCAGTACTTC. Protein product: CASSLDTGAQETQYF.

The chain recombines TRBV18 with TRBJ1-1; the D gene is possibly TRBD1 (5 bases). Germline CDR1 is KGHSH and CDR2 is LQKENI. Deletions cut 5 bases from V and 1 base from J, with 8 bases between. The CDR3 has 13 amino acids. The CDR3 DNA reads as TGTGCCAGCTCAGGGACGCAGAACACTGAAGCTTTCTTT. It is translated as CASSGTQNTEAFF.

The chain has TRBV9 and TRBJ2-7; perhaps TRBD1 as D (6 bases). The end of the DNA is better explained by TRBJ2-5, so the J call may be wrong. Germline CDR1 reads SGDLS; CDR2 reads YYNGEE. The CDR3 covers 12 residues. CDR3 DNA: TGTGCCAGCGGGGGCCCCCAAGAGACCCAGTACTTC. This codes for CASGGPQETQYF.

The rearrangement joins TRBV5-5 to TRBJ1-2; a weak D match, TRBD1 (5 bases). The CDR3 has 15 residues. V gave up 3 bases and J gave up 13 bases, with 25 bases separating them. Germline V gene sequence: CDR1 SGHKS, CDR2 YYEKEE (reference sequence). CDR3 bases: TGTGCCAGCAGCTCAAAACAAGGGACGGAATATGCCTGCACCTTC. It codes for CASSSKQGTEYACTF.

This clonotype was detected once. The V gene is TRBV29-1, the J gene TRBJ2-7; 9 nucleotides line up with TRBD2. The tail of the sequence fits TRBJ2-1 better, so the J call may be wrong. The CDR3 extends over 14 amino acids. The germline gives CDR1 SQVTM, CDR2 ANQGSEA. CDR3 sequence (DNA): TGCAGCGTTACCCGAGCGGGAGGACGGGGTGAGCAGTTCTTC. Residues: CSVTRAGGRGEQFF.

A few counts support this clonotype. The chain couples TRBV2 to TRBJ2-4; maybe TRBD2 (5 bases). This CDR3 contains 12 residues. Trimming stripped 1 base from V and 9 bases from J, with 7 bases between. Germline CDR1 and CDR2: SNHLY and FYNNEI. In DNA form, the CDR3 reads TGTGCCAGCAGTGAAGATGCGGGCATTCAGTACTTC. This codes for CASSEDAGIQYF.

This rearrangement joins TRBV3-1 to TRBJ1-1; no definite D call. V was trimmed by 1 base and J by 1 base, leaving 4 bases between them. This CDR3 contains 13 residues. The V gene's germline CDR1 is LGHDT and CDR2 YNNKEL (reference sequence). This CDR3 reads CASSQAQNTEAFF. The CDR3 DNA reads TGTGCCAGCAGCCAAGCACAGAACACTGAAGCTTTCTTT.